This T cell receptor beta chain was obtained from a study of blood T cell repertoires in COVID-19. Measured with immunoSEQ multiplex PCR; TCRdb has only the in-frame clones, and not every one. This sample has 250,000 to 350,000 clones, with roughly 90% found just once. Enrolled during active infection, Seattle patients were then followed longitudinally. Deletions cut 0 bases from V and 1 base from J, with 7 bases between. The germline CDR1 and CDR2 sequences are SEHNR and FQNEAQ (reference sequence). CDR3 length: 15 residues. This rearrangement joins TRBV7-9 to TRBJ2-1; possible D gene TRBD1, 5 bases. The source of this sequence is a woman in her thirties with COVID-19, enrolled during active disease. Sequencing was done on a sample of peripheral blood. CDR3 in DNA: TGTGCCAGCAGCTTAGCGGGGCCATCCTACAATGAGCAGTTCTTC. This gives the protein CASSLAGPSYNEQFF.